This T cell receptor beta chain was sequenced in a study of neoadjuvant nivolumab and ipilimumab in lung cancer. Study information: Nivolumab 3 mg/kg was given days 1, 15 and 29, plus ipilimumab 1 mg/kg day 1 in combination. Study-level findings and limits: TCR richness and clonality were higher in tumors than adjacent uninvolved lung.

TCRdb's copy holds only in-frame clones and misses some; the assay was immunoSEQ multiplex PCR. In the table there are under 15,000 clones, approximately 71% of which are singletons. This clone turned up a few times. The antigen is undetermined. This CDR3 has 15 residues. The germline CDR1 and CDR2 sequences are SGHRS and YFSETQ. V lost 0 bases and J lost 1, with 8 bases in between. Sequenced here: peripheral blood, sampled after neoadjuvant nivolumab, alone or with ipilimumab, at or shortly before surgery. This receptor was obtained from an adult with non-small cell lung cancer. The chain employs TRBV5-1 and TRBJ2-1; no clear D gene. CDR3 in amino acids: CASSLADSSYNEQFF. The DNA for the CDR3 is TGCGCCAGCAGCTTGGCCGACTCGTCCTACAATGAGCAGTTCTTC.